A single sample gave rise to the 22 T cell receptor beta chains below, sequenced in a study of cytomegalovirus exposure and HLA in healthy donors. The primer mix had 60 Vbeta and 13 Jbeta primers. Data came from immunoSEQ multiplex PCR; TCRdb stores just in-frame clones and leaves some out. There are 90,000 to 110,000 clones in the sample; 76% occur only once, and more than 6.5% lies in the top ten. Sequenced: PBMCs. These receptors all stem from a man aged 35-49 years in good health and CMV-seropositive.

The V and J genes are TRBV6-5 and TRBJ1-2; TRBD1 agrees at 7 bases. J gave up 8 bases and V 5 bases, and 8 bases lay outside the gene matches. Looked up from germline, CDR1 is MNHEY and CDR2 is SVGAGI. The CDR3 covers 13 residues. The CDR3 protein is CASSIHRGEGYTF. The CDR3, as DNA: TGTGCCAGCAGTATCCACAGGGGCGAGGGCTACACCTTC.

The chain has TRBV28 and TRBJ1-1, with D possibly being TRBD1 (6 bases). V was shortened by 5 bases and J by 8 bases, with 15 bases between the two germline ends. The CDR3 extends over 13 amino acids. The germline V gene encodes CDR1 MDHEN and CDR2 SYDVKM. The CDR3 region has the DNA TGTGCCAGCAGTCCAAACCTAGGGGGAGAAGCTTTCTTT. This gives the protein CASSPNLGGEAFF.

The chain has TRBV5-4 and TRBJ2-5, with 9 bases fitting TRBD1. V shed 5 bases and J 1 base; nucleotides not matched to a gene: 9. Per germline, CDR1 SGHNT and CDR2 YYREEE (reference sequence). There are 16 residues in the CDR3. Here the CDR3 DNA reads TGTGCCAGCAGTCTCACAGGGGGCCCACGCCAAGAGACCCAGTACTTC. Protein sequence: CASSLTGGPRQETQYF.

The chain uses TRBV19 and TRBJ2-1; 9 bases agree with TRBD1. Trimming removed 5 bases from V and 7 bases from J; junction bases left unmatched: 9. This CDR3 spans 15 amino acids. Germline V gene data show CDR1 as LNHDA and CDR2 as SQIVND (reference sequence). CDR3 protein: CASSWVQGAVNEQFF. The CDR3 nucleotides read TGTGCCAGTAGTTGGGTACAGGGGGCAGTTAATGAGCAGTTCTTC.

The CDR3 sequence: CASSSQPGQANTEAFF. The CDR3 DNA reads as TGTGCCAGCAGCTCGCAACCTGGACAGGCGAACACTGAAGCTTTCTTT. The gene calls are TRBV7-6 and TRBJ1-1; 7 bases line up with TRBD1. The CDR3 totals 16 residues. Germline V lookup: CDR1 SGHVS, CDR2 FNYEAQ. V gave up 4 bases and J gave up 1 base; unmatched junction bases: 9.

The V gene is TRBV4-1, the J gene TRBJ2-3; possibly TRBD2 for D (6 bases). This CDR3 spans 18 amino acids. The V end lost 3 bases, the J end lost 0 bases, and 19 bases lay between the germline ends. Germline loops: CDR1 MGHRA, CDR2 YSYEKL. The CDR3 DNA is TGCGCCAGCAGCCACATATACGGGACTTCTCTGAGCACAGATACGCAGTATTTT. It codes for CASSHIYGTSLSTDTQYF.

The chain is built from TRBV9 and TRBJ2-1; 11 bases line up with TRBD2. This CDR3 spans 18 amino acids. The germline V gene has CDR1 SGDLS and CDR2 YYNGEE. J gave up 3 bases and V 0 bases, and 8 bases lay outside the gene matches. CDR3 loop: CASSVAGGLAGGYNEQFF. CDR3 nucleotides: TGTGCCAGCAGCGTAGCCGGTGGTCTAGCGGGAGGCTACAATGAGCAGTTCTTC.

The count of this clone is one. The junction departs from the called germline gene at one end, perhaps through a read error. In nucleotides, the CDR3 is TGTGCCAGCAGTGACATGGGCGCCTGGAACTTC. It is translated as CASSDMGAWNF. The chain uses TRBV2 and TRBJ1-2; D ambiguous. CDR1 and CDR2 from the germline V gene are SNHLY and FYNNEI. The CDR3 is 11 residues long.

V gene TRBV18 combines with J gene TRBJ2-1; tentative D call: TRBD2 (5 bases). Germline V gene sequence: CDR1 KGHSH, CDR2 LQKENI. The CDR3 length is 16 residues. Between the trimmed V and J ends, which lost 0 bases and 2 bases, there was a span of 11 bases. Written as DNA, the CDR3 is TGTGCCAGCTCACCACCCGAGGGTCGCGCCTACAATGAGCAGTTCTTC. Translated: CASSPPEGRAYNEQFF.

The J gene is TRBJ1-5, the V gene TRBV30, with D possibly TRBD1 on 6 matching bases. The CDR3 spans 17 residues. Germline values: CDR1 GTSNPN, CDR2 SVGIG (reference sequence). Trimming stripped 1 base from V and 1 base from J, with 17 bases between. For the CDR3, the DNA is TGTGCCTGGAGTGAGGGCTTAATGGGGGCCAGCAATCAGCCCCAGCATTTT. Its protein is CAWSEGLMGASNQPQHF.

The CDR3 coding sequence is TGTGCCAGCAGCATTCGCGCGGGGCCAACCTACGAGCAGTACTTC. Translating gives CASSIRAGPTYEQYF. V usage is TRBV6-5 and J usage is TRBJ2-7; D perhaps matches TRBD2 (6 bases). The CDR3 totals 15 residues. The germline V gene encodes CDR1 MNHEY and CDR2 SVGAGI. Trimming pared 6 bases from V and 2 bases from J, leaving 17 bases between.

This chain links TRBV6-5 with TRBJ1-5; D may be TRBD1 (5 bases). CDR1 MNHEY and CDR2 SVGAGI come from the germline V gene. The CDR3 spans 15 residues. V lost 5 bases, J lost 1 base, and 12 bases lay in between. The CDR3 reads CASSKTAISNQPQHF. CDR3 nucleotides: TGTGCCAGCAGTAAGACAGCAATCAGCAATCAGCCCCAGCATTTT.

V is TRBV2 and J is TRBJ2-3, with D perhaps matching TRBD2 (6 bases). Germline V gene data show CDR1 as SNHLY and CDR2 as FYNNEI. The CDR3 extends over 12 amino acids. With 1 base removed from V and 8 bases from J, the gap between germline ends came to 7 bases. The chain's CDR3 is CASSEVGGTQYF. CDR3 sequence (DNA): TGTGCCAGCAGTGAAGTGGGGGGTACGCAGTATTTT.

V gene TRBV5-4 combines with J gene TRBJ2-5; TRBD2 matches 10 bases. CDR1 and CDR2 from the germline V gene are SGHNT and YYREEE (reference sequence). This CDR3 comprises 15 residues. Unmatched junction bases numbered 8, after V lost 4 bases and J lost 5 bases. For the CDR3, the DNA is TGTGCCAGCAGCCCACGAGCGGGAGGGCCGGAGACCCAGTACTTC. Amino acids: CASSPRAGGPETQYF. The variable domain in full, with the rest retrieved from reference TRBV5-4 and TRBJ2-5, is ETGVTQSPTHLIKTRGQQVTLRCSSQSGHNTVSWYQQALGQGPQFIFQYYREEENGRGNFPPRFSGLQFPNYSSELNVNALELDDSALYLCASSPRAGGPETQYFGPGTRLLVL.

V gene TRBV6-1 combines with J gene TRBJ2-5; 10 nucleotides match TRBD1. The J call may be wrong; the DNA end is better matched by TRBJ2-7. Germline V CDR1 and CDR2: MNHNS, SASEGT. The CDR3 loop spans 16 amino acids. The CDR3 spells CASSERGQGGGYEQYF. DNA for the CDR3: TGTGCCAGCAGTGAGAGAGGACAGGGGGGTGGCTACGAGCAGTACTTC.

There are a few counts of this clone. Additional DNA sequences in this sample encode the identical CDR3. The CDR3 bases are TGTGCCAGCAGCTTAGCCCGGGATCAGCCCCAGCATTTT. This codes for CASSLARDQPQHF. The chain is built from TRBV7-2 and TRBJ1-5; D unresolved. Trimming cost V 0 bases and J 5 bases, with 5 bases left between them. This CDR3 region has 13 residues. Germline CDR1 and CDR2: SGHTA and FQGNSA. Looking up the rest from reference TRBV7-2 and TRBJ1-5 gives the full variable domain: GAGVSQSPSNKVTEKGKDVELRCDPISGHTALYWYRQSLGQGLEFLIYFQGNSAPDKSGLPSDRFSAERTGGSVSTLTIQRTQQEDSAVYLCASSLARDQPQHFGDGTRLSIL.

This sequence joins TRBV5-1 and TRBJ2-1; 7 bases fit TRBD2. The CDR3 is 16 residues long. Per germline, CDR1 SGHRS and CDR2 YFSETQ. With V trimmed by 1 base and J by 8 bases, 12 bases remained unmatched. Here the CDR3 DNA reads TGCGCCAGCAGCTTGTTCGTCGCGGGAGCTTCCCATGAGCAGTTCTTC. Residues: CASSLFVAGASHEQFF.

V gene TRBV6-5 combines with J gene TRBJ1-1, with D unresolved. The germline CDR1 and CDR2 sequences are MNHEY and SVGAGI. There are 10 residues in the CDR3. The V gene lost 11 bases and the J gene lost 1 base, with 5 bases spanning the gap. The CDR3: CAPQNTEAFF. The CDR3 DNA sequence: TGTGCCCCCCAGAACACTGAAGCTTTCTTT.

This clone was detected only a few times. The V and J genes are TRBV20-1 and TRBJ2-1, with TRBD1 matching 7 bases. The CDR3 contains 11 residues. The germline CDR1 and CDR2 sequences are DFQATT and SNEGSKA (reference sequence). The CDR3 reads CRTQGNNEQFF. In DNA form, the CDR3 reads TGCAGAACACAGGGGAACAATGAGCAGTTCTTC.

This clone was seen a few times. J is TRBJ2-7 and V is TRBV5-6; D perhaps matches TRBD2 (6 bases). V was cut by 4 bases and J by 0 bases, with 8 bases left in between. Germline V gene sequence: CDR1 SGHDT, CDR2 YYEEEE. The CDR3 has 13 amino acids. CDR3 region: CASSPGGSYEQYF. Here the CDR3 DNA reads TGTGCCAGCAGCCCCGGGGGCTCCTACGAGCAGTACTTC.

This clone occurred a few times. The CDR3, as DNA: TGTGCCAGCAGGACAGGGAATACGCAGTATTTT. This gives the protein CASRTGNTQYF. V is TRBV2 and J is TRBJ2-3; 7 nucleotides align to TRBD1. Germline trimming cut 6 bases from V and 7 bases from J; bases unmatched to any gene: 1. The germline V gene has CDR1 SNHLY and CDR2 FYNNEI. The CDR3 consists of 11 residues.

This clone came up once. Here the CDR3 reads CASSRKPAARSYTF. Here the CDR3 DNA reads TGTGCCAGCAGCAGAAAGCCTGCGGCTAGAAGCTACACCTTC. The chain uses TRBV5-6 and TRBJ1-2; no clear D gene. The ends were cut back, 4 bases at V and 9 bases at J, with 19 bases in the middle. The CDR3 covers 14 residues. CDR1 is SGHDT, CDR2 YYEEEE, per germline.